The 32 T cell receptor beta chains listed next were all sequenced from one sample in a study of blood T cell repertoires in COVID-19. Method: immunoSEQ multiplex PCR; TCRdb's copy keeps in-frame clones and lacks some. The sample lists some 220,000 clones, about 85% occurring once. Sequenced material: peripheral blood. These receptor sequences come from a man aged 50 to 59 who had recovered from COVID-19.

J is TRBJ2-5 and V is TRBV5-1, with D perhaps TRBD1 (5 bases). Germline CDR1 and CDR2: SGHRS and YFSETQ. The CDR3 length is 14 residues. Trimming took off 4 bases at V and 1 base at J, with 11 bases between the two ends. DNA for the CDR3: TGCGCCAGCAGCCCCGGACATTTCCAAGAGACCCAGTACTTC. Protein product: CASSPGHFQETQYF.

This chain connects TRBV19 to TRBJ1-5, with D possibly matching TRBD1 (5 bases). V was cut by 6 bases and J by 5 bases, with 8 bases left in between. The CDR3 is 12 residues long. Germline V gene sequence: CDR1 LNHDA, CDR2 SQIVND (reference sequence). The CDR3 bases are TGTGCCAGTAGCGGGGGGTATCAGCCCCAGCATTTT. Protein sequence: CASSGGYQPQHF.

This clone was counted once. This chain joins TRBV6-4 and TRBJ2-7; 8 bases are a match to TRBD2. This CDR3 comprises 17 residues. The germline gives CDR1 MRHNA, CDR2 SNTAGT. The V segment lost 5 bases and the J segment 0 bases; nucleotides outside the gene matches: 12. The CDR3 coding sequence is TGTGCCAGCAGTAAAACACTAGCGGAAGTCCCCTCCTACGAGCAGTACTTC. Amino acids: CASSKTLAEVPSYEQYF.

The chain recombines TRBV6-1 with TRBJ1-5; TRBD1 aligns across 9 bases. Trimming removed 2 bases from V and 11 bases from J; junction bases left unmatched: 10. Germline V lookup: CDR1 MNHNS, CDR2 SASEGT. This CDR3 comprises 15 residues. CDR3 coding DNA: TGTGCCAGCAGTGAAAGTCTGGGACAGGGAATAGCCCAGCATTTT. Its translation: CASSESLGQGIAQHF.

This clone was counted between two and nine times. The gene calls are TRBV5-5 and TRBJ1-1; no firm D call. The CDR3 contains 13 residues. V was cut by 4 bases and J by 1 base, with 8 bases left in between. CDR1 and CDR2 (germline): SGHKS, YYEKEE (reference sequence). CDR3 DNA sequence: TGTGCCAGCAGCCTTCAAGCGAACACTGAAGCTTTCTTT. This encodes CASSLQANTEAFF. The full variable domain, its missing parts supplied by reference TRBV5-5 and TRBJ1-1, is DAGVTQSPTHLIKTRGQQVTLRCSPISGHKSVSWYQQVLGQGPQFIFQYYEKEERGRGNFPDRFSARQFPNYSSELNVNALLLGDSALYLCASSLQANTEAFFGQGTRLTVV.

Here the CDR3 DNA reads TGTGCCAGCAGCTTAGAGCGGGACTCGTACAATGAGCAGTTCTTC. It encodes CASSLERDSYNEQFF. The V call is TRBV7-2, the J call TRBJ2-1, with TRBD2 identical over 7 bases. With V trimmed by 1 base and J by 4 bases, 4 bases remained unmatched. Germline loops: CDR1 SGHTA, CDR2 FQGNSA. This CDR3 region has 15 residues.

The V gene is TRBV5-3, the J gene TRBJ2-5; 12 bases are shared with TRBD2. TRBV5-3 is reported as an ORF; its role is uncertain. V dropped 3 bases and J dropped 1; count of bases not matched to a gene: 13. The CDR3 sequence is 19 residues long. CDR3 coding DNA: TGTGCCAGAAGCTCGAGTGGACTAGCGGGAAGATCGGGCCAAGAGACCCAGTACTTC. Translated, it gives CARSSSGLAGRSGQETQYF.

This chain uses TRBV19 with TRBJ2-1; 11 nucleotides agree with TRBD2. Germline CDR1 reads LNHDA; CDR2 reads SQIVND (reference sequence). There are 15 residues in the CDR3. V trimming: 4 bases; J trimming: 9 bases; junction bases outside the gene matches: 8. CDR3 bases: TGTGCCAGTAGTACAGCGACTAGCGGGACGCTTGAGCAGTTCTTC. Protein product: CASSTATSGTLEQFF.

V and J are TRBV4-2 and TRBJ2-2; TRBD2 aligns across 9 bases. Trimming at V came to 0 bases and at J to 5 bases, leaving 10 bases not matched to a gene. The germline CDR1 and CDR2 sequences are LGHNA and YNFKEQ. This CDR3 has 18 amino acids. This CDR3 is CASSQDPLAGRTTGELFF. Written as DNA, the CDR3 is TGTGCCAGCAGCCAAGATCCCCTAGCGGGGAGGACAACCGGGGAGCTGTTTTTT.

V gene TRBV3-1 (or the pseudogene TRBV3-2) combines with J gene TRBJ2-3; D is unresolved. V was trimmed by 2 bases and J by 10 bases, leaving 10 bases between them. Looked up from germline, CDR1 is LGHDT and CDR2 is YNNKEL (reference sequence). The length of the CDR3 is 12 residues. The CDR3 sequence is CASSQSSQAQYF. The DNA for the CDR3 is TGTGCCAGCAGCCAAAGTTCCCAGGCGCAGTATTTT.

V and J are TRBV5-1 and TRBJ1-4, with D perhaps matching TRBD1 (6 bases). V was trimmed by 4 bases and J by 0 bases, leaving 10 bases between them. CDR3 length equals 15 residues. The V gene's germline CDR1 is SGHRS and CDR2 YFSETQ. The CDR3 loop is CASSPGHATNEKLFF. DNA of the CDR3: TGCGCCAGCAGCCCGGGACACGCAACTAATGAAAAACTGTTTTTT. Full variable domain (outside the CDR3, taken from reference TRBV5-1 and TRBJ1-4): KAGVTQTPRYLIKTRGQQVTLSCSPISGHRSVSWYQQTPGQGLQFLFEYFSETQRNKGNFPGRFSGRQFSNSRSEMNVSTLELGDSALYLCASSPGHATNEKLFFGSGTQLSVL.

The chain employs TRBV18 and TRBJ2-1, with 9 bases lining up with TRBD2. CDR3 length: 14 residues. The V segment lost 3 bases and the J segment 11 bases; nucleotides outside the gene matches: 8. Germline CDR1 and CDR2: KGHSH and LQKENI. This CDR3 reads CASSPRGGGGKQFF. DNA for the CDR3: TGTGCCAGCTCACCCCGCGGCGGGGGGGGTAAGCAGTTCTTC. Combining the CDR3 with reference TRBV18 and TRBJ2-1 gives the whole variable domain NAGVMQNPRHLVRRRGQEARLRCSPMKGHSHVYWYRQLPEEGLKFMVYLQKENIIDESGMPKERFSAEFPKEGPSILRIQQVVRGDSAAYFCASSPRGGGGKQFFGPGTRLTVL.

The chain has TRBV28 and TRBJ1-2, with a possible D match to TRBD1 (5 bases). This CDR3 contains 14 residues. Trimming took 8 bases from V and 5 from J, leaving 18 bases between them. The germline V gene encodes CDR1 MDHEN and CDR2 SYDVKM. The CDR3 nucleotides are TGTGCCAGCGCGTTCGGGGGGACTAGGTATGGCTACACCTTC. This translates into CASAFGGTRYGYTF.

V usage is TRBV7-2 and J usage is TRBJ1-5; maybe TRBD1 (5 bases). The CDR3 sequence is 15 residues long. V lost 6 bases to trimming and J lost 0 bases, with 12 bases between them. CDR1 and CDR2 (germline): SGHTA, FQGNSA. The CDR3 sequence: CASSLAQGSNQPQHF. DNA of the CDR3: TGTGCCAGCAGTCTAGCGCAGGGTAGCAATCAGCCCCAGCATTTT.

The chain joins TRBV19 to TRBJ1-5, with a possible D match to TRBD1 (5 bases). Germline CDR1 is LNHDA and CDR2 is SQIVND (reference sequence). The CDR3 extends over 14 amino acids. V shed 6 bases and J shed 4 bases, with 13 bases lying between them. The DNA of the CDR3 is TGTGCCAGTAGAACTATCGACAGAAATCAGCCCCAGCATTTT. Amino acids: CASRTIDRNQPQHF.

The CDR3 DNA reads TGTGCCAGCAGTTACTGGGCGGGGGGGTCCAACTACGAGCAGTACTTC. Its translation is CASSYWAGGSNYEQYF. The rearrangement links TRBV6-5 to TRBJ2-7; 9 bases map to TRBD2. The CDR3 is 16 amino acids. V lost 1 base to trimming and J lost 3 bases; unmatched junction nucleotides: 7. The germline CDR1 and CDR2 sequences are MNHEY and SVGAGI.

The table lists this clone with a few counts. The gene calls are TRBV2 and TRBJ1-1, with a tentative D call TRBD1 (6 bases). Per germline, CDR1 SNHLY and CDR2 FYNNEI. V gave up 1 base and J gave up 4 bases, with 10 bases separating them. This CDR3 has 14 residues. CDR3 sequence (DNA): TGTGCCAGCAGTGAAGACAGGGCCTCCACTGAAGCTTTCTTT. Protein: CASSEDRASTEAFF. The full variable domain, its missing parts supplied by reference TRBV2 and TRBJ1-1, is EPEVTQTPSHQVTQMGQEVILRCVPISNHLYFYWYRQILGQKVEFLVSFYNNEISEKSEIFDDQFSVERPDGSNFTLKIRSTKLEDSAMYFCASSEDRASTEAFFGQGTRLTVV.

This chain uses TRBV6-5 with TRBJ1-1; 10 bases fit TRBD1. Germline values: CDR1 MNHEY, CDR2 SVGAGI. The CDR3 contains 14 residues. The V gene end was trimmed by 7 bases and the J gene end by 12 bases; junction bases not matched to a gene: 14. CDR3 DNA: TGTGCCAGCACCCGGGGGGGACAGGGGAATAGGTCTTTCTTT. Residues: CASTRGGQGNRSFF.

The V gene is TRBV19, the J gene TRBJ1-5, with TRBD1 matching 9 bases. Germline assignment: CDR1 LNHDA and CDR2 SQIVND (reference sequence). V was clipped by 5 bases and J by 6 bases; unmatched bases: 14. The CDR3 is 17 residues long. The CDR3 loop is CASSLGTGRPGSQPQHF. CDR3 DNA: TGTGCCAGTAGTCTCGGGACAGGGCGGCCTGGAAGTCAGCCCCAGCATTTT.

The chain uses TRBV29-1 and TRBJ2-3; TRBD2 is a possible D gene (6 bases). This CDR3 has 18 amino acids. The V end lost 1 base, the J end lost 6 bases, and 26 bases lay between the germline ends. From germline, CDR1 is SQVTM and CDR2 ANQGSEA. Here the CDR3 DNA reads TGCAGCGTTGAAGGTCTCCTAGCGAGCACACTATTGCCCGATACGCAGTATTTT. Protein sequence: CSVEGLLASTLLPDTQYF.

In its sample, this clone was seen a few times. V is TRBV19 and J is TRBJ1-3; D gene unclear. This CDR3 contains 16 residues. CDR1 and CDR2 from the germline V gene are LNHDA and SQIVND (reference sequence). Trimming left V 1 base short and J 2 bases short, with 12 bases between. CDR3 sequence reads: CASSIGRGLTGNTIYF. The DNA for the CDR3 is TGTGCCAGTAGTATAGGCCGAGGGCTAACTGGAAACACCATATATTTT. Combining the CDR3 with reference TRBV19 and TRBJ1-3 gives the whole variable domain DGGITQSPKYLFRKEGQNVTLSCEQNLNHDAMYWYRQDPGQGLRLIYYSQIVNDFQKGDIAEGYSVSREKKESFPLTVTSAQKNPTAFYLCASSIGRGLTGNTIYFGEGSWLTVV.

This chain joins TRBV5-1 and TRBJ2-5; perhaps TRBD2 as D (7 bases). Germline CDR1 is SGHRS and CDR2 is YFSETQ. The CDR3 contains 17 residues. Trimming took 4 bases from V and 2 from J, leaving 21 bases between them. CDR3 region: CASSVGSSGGGQETQYF. DNA of the CDR3: TGCGCCAGCAGCGTTGGTTCTAGCGGAGGGGGACAAGAGACCCAGTACTTC.

The chain has TRBV6-5 and TRBJ2-7, with D possibly TRBD2 on 6 matching bases. The ends were cut back, 4 bases at V and 3 bases at J, with 16 bases in the middle. Looked up from germline, CDR1 is MNHEY and CDR2 is SVGAGI. The CDR3 extends over 15 amino acids. The CDR3 region has the DNA TGTGCCAGCAGTTCCGCGGGGACTGCCAACTACGAGCAGTACTTC. Amino acids: CASSSAGTANYEQYF.

Regarding this clone: Distinct nucleotide sequences in the sample also encode this CDR3. The chain employs TRBV9 and TRBJ2-3; D is possibly TRBD1 (5 bases). This CDR3 has 15 residues. CDR1 and CDR2 from the germline V gene are SGDLS and YYNGEE. V was pared by 0 bases and J by 0 bases, with 8 bases between. This chain's CDR3 is CASSVGGASTDTQYF. The CDR3 nucleotides are TGTGCCAGCAGCGTAGGGGGCGCTAGCACAGATACGCAGTATTTT.

The chain recombines TRBV4-2 with TRBJ1-4, with TRBD1 as a possible D gene (6 bases). V lost 4 bases and J 0 bases, leaving 9 bases between the germline ends. Germline V gives CDR1 LGHNA, CDR2 YNFKEQ. There are 15 residues in the CDR3. CDR3 nucleotide sequence: TGTGCCAGCAGCCGACAGGTGCCAACTAATGAAAAACTGTTTTTT. This sequence encodes CASSRQVPTNEKLFF.

The V call is TRBV3-1 (or the pseudogene TRBV3-2), the J call TRBJ2-7; TRBD2 aligns across 15 bases. Germline V lookup: CDR1 LGHDT, CDR2 YNNKEL (reference sequence). The ends lost 4 bases at V and 6 bases at J; junction bases unmatched: 7. The CDR3 consists of 16 residues. DNA for the CDR3: TGTGCCAGCAGCCTCCCTCGGACTAGCGGGAGGGCCGAGCAGTACTTC. Its protein product is CASSLPRTSGRAEQYF.

The V call is TRBV5-1, the J call TRBJ1-5; D gene uncertain. Germline V CDR1 and CDR2: SGHRS, YFSETQ. Trimming pared 0 bases from V and 4 bases from J, leaving 11 bases between. There are 15 residues in the CDR3. For the CDR3, the DNA is TGCGCCAGCAGCTTGGCGGGGAGTGGTAATCAGCCCCAGCATTTT. Encoded protein: CASSLAGSGNQPQHF.

Only a few counts were recorded for this clone. The chain recombines TRBV27 with TRBJ2-7; 7 nucleotides match TRBD2. This CDR3 is 13 amino acids long. The germline gives CDR1 MNHEY, CDR2 SMNVEV (reference sequence). The trim removed 2 bases at V and 4 bases at J, leaving 2 bases unmatched. The CDR3 here is CASSLGLDYEQYF. The CDR3 DNA follows: TGTGCCAGCAGTTTAGGACTAGATTACGAGCAGTACTTC.

This chain uses TRBV6-2 or TRBV6-3 with TRBJ1-1; D gene uncertain. Trimming took 5 bases from V and 0 from J, leaving 10 bases between them. There are 14 residues in the CDR3. CDR1 and CDR2 (germline): MNHEY, SVGEGT. CDR3 nucleotides: TGTGCCAGCAGTCCCTTACACATGAACACTGAAGCTTTCTTT. Protein product: CASSPLHMNTEAFF.

The chain employs TRBV7-9 and TRBJ2-3; 7 bases align to TRBD2. Germline CDR1 and CDR2: SEHNR and FQNEAQ (reference sequence). The ends lost 2 bases at V and 6 bases at J; junction bases unmatched: 8. The CDR3 consists of 15 residues. The CDR3 loop reads CASSLNAGTTDTQYF. The CDR3 DNA reads TGTGCCAGCAGCTTAAACGCCGGGACTACGGATACGCAGTATTTT.

V and J are TRBV18 and TRBJ2-6; D unclear. The germline CDR1 and CDR2 sequences are KGHSH and LQKENI. There are 17 residues in the CDR3. V lost 6 bases to trimming and J lost 0 bases, with 15 bases between them. The CDR3 DNA follows: TGTGCCAGCTCCAAGATGGGCACCAGCTCTGGGGCCAACGTCCTGACTTTC. Its protein product is CASSKMGTSSGANVLTF.

V is TRBV6-5 and J is TRBJ2-7; 9 nucleotides agree with TRBD1. Germline assignment: CDR1 MNHEY and CDR2 SVGAGI. The V segment lost 6 bases and the J segment 5 bases; nucleotides outside the gene matches: 11. The CDR3 length is 15 residues. The CDR3 sequence is CASSKYRGRLHEQYF. CDR3 coding DNA: TGTGCCAGCAGCAAATACAGGGGGCGCCTCCACGAGCAGTACTTC.